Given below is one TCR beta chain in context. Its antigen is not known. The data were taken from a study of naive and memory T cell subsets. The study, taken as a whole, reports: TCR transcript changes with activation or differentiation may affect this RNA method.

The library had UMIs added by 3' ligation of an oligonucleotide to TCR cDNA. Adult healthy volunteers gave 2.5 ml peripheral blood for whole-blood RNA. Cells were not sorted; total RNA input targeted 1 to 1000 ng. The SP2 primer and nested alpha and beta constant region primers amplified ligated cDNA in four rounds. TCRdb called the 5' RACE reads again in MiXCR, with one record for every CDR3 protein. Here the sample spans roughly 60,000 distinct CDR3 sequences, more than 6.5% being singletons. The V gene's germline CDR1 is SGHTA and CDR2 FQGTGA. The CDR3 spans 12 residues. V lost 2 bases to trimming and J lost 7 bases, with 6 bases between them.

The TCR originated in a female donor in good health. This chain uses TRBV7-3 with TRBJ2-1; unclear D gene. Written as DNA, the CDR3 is TGTGCCAGCAGCTTAGATTATAATGAGCAGTTCTTC. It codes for CASSLDYNEQFF.